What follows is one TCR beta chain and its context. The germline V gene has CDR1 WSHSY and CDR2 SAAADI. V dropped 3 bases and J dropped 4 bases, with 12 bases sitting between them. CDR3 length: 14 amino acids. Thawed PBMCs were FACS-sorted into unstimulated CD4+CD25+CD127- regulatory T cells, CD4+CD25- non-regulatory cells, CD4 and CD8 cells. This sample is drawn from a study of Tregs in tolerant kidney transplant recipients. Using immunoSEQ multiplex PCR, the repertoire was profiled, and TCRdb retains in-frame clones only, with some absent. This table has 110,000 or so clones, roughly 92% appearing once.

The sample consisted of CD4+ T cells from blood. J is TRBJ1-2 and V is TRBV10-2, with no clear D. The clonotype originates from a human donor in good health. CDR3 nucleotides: TGCGCCAGCAGTGAATGGGCCCTGGGCTATGGCTACACCTTC. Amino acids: CASSEWALGYGYTF.